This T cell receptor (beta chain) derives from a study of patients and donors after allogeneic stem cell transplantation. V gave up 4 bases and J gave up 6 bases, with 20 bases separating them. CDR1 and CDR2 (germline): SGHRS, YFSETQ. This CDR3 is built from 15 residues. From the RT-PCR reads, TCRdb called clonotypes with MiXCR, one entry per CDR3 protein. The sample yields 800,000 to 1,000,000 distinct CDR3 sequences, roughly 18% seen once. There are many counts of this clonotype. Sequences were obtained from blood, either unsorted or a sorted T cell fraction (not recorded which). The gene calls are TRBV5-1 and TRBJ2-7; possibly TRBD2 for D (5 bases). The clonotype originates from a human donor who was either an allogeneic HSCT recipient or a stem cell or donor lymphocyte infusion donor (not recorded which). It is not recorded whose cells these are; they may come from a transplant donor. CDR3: CASSLSSGNPFEQYF. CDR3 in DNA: TGCGCCAGCAGCCTGTCCTCCGGGAACCCCTTCGAGCAGTACTTC.